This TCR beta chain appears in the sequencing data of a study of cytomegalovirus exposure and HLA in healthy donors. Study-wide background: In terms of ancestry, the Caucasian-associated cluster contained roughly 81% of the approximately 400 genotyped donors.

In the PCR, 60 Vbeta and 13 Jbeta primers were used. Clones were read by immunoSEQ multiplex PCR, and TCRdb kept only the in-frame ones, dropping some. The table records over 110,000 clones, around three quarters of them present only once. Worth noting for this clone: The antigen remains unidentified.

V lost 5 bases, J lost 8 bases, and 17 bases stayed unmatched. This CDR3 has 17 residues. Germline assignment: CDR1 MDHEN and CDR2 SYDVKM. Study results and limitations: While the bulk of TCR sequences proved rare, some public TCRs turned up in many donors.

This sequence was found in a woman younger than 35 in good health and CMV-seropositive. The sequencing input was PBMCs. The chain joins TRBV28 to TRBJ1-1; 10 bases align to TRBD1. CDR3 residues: CASSLFGTGVGATEAFF. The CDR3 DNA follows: TGTGCCAGCAGTCTCTTCGGGACAGGGGTCGGGGCTACCGAAGCTTTCTTT.